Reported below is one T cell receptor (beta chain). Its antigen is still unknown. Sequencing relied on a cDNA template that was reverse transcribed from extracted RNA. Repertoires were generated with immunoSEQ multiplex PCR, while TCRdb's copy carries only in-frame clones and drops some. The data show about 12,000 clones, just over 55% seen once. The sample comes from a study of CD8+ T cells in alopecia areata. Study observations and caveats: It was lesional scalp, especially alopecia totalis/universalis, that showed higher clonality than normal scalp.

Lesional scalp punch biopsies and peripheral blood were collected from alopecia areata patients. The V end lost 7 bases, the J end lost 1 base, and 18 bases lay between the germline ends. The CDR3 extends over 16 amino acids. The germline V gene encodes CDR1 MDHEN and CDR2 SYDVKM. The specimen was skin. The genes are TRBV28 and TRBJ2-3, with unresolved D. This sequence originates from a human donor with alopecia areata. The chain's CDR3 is CASNPSRAGRTDTQYF. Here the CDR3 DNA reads TGTGCCAGCAACCCTTCCCGGGCAGGTCGCACAGATACGCAGTATTTT.